Listed below are T cell receptor beta chains from one sample, sequenced in a study of OX40 agonist ivuxolimab in advanced cancers. Clones were read by immunoSEQ multiplex PCR, and TCRdb kept only the in-frame ones, dropping some. Found here are 90,000 to 100,000 clones, 95% to 97% of them singletons; the top ten hold about 2.1%. Material: CD4+ or CD8+ T cells sorted from blood, obtained in a trial of the OX40 agonist ivuxolimab. Receptors originate from an adult with an advanced solid tumor such as melanoma, head and neck, liver or kidney cancer. CDR3s include the opening cysteine and the closing phenylalanine or tryptophan. The order of the fields is CDR3 DNA, CDR3 protein, D gene, clone size, J gene, V gene, CDR3 length. A D gene is named only where the DNA matches it firmly. For some rows the clone size is stated as once, few or many, or as a class when expanded; others skip it.

CDR3nt: TGTGCCAGCCGAGGGTTCTCCTACGAGCAGTACTTC; CDR3aa: CASRGFSYEQYF; d_gene: -; abundance: once; j_gene: TRBJ2-7; v_gene: TRBV11-2; len: 12
CDR3nt: TGTGCCAGCAGCCTACAGGGGTGGGATGAAGCTTTCTTT; CDR3aa: CASSLQGWDEAFF; d_gene: TRBD1; abundance: -; j_gene: TRBJ1-1; v_gene: TRBV11-2; len: 13
CDR3nt: TGCGCCAGCAGCTCGATGGACCATTTAACAGATACGCAGTATTTT; CDR3aa: CASSSMDHLTDTQYF; d_gene: -; abundance: once; j_gene: TRBJ2-3; v_gene: TRBV5-1; len: 15
CDR3nt: TGTGCCAGCAGCATAGGGCCAACAGTCGAAAAACTGTTTTTT; CDR3aa: CASSIGPTVEKLFF; d_gene: -; abundance: -; j_gene: TRBJ1-4; v_gene: TRBV9; len: 14
CDR3nt: TGTGCCAGCAGCAGATACAGGGGATTGGACACTGAAGCTTTCTTT; CDR3aa: CASSRYRGLDTEAFF; d_gene: TRBD1; abundance: -; j_gene: TRBJ1-1; v_gene: TRBV6-1; len: 15
CDR3nt: TGCAGCGTTGAAGGGGGCCTCACAGATACGCAGTATTTT; CDR3aa: CSVEGGLTDTQYF; d_gene: -; abundance: -; j_gene: TRBJ2-3; v_gene: TRBV29-1; len: 13
CDR3nt: TGTGCCAGCAGCATTACAGGGGAGGGCTATAATTCACCCCTCCACTTT; CDR3aa: CASSITGEGYNSPLHF; d_gene: TRBD1; abundance: -; j_gene: TRBJ1-6; v_gene: TRBV7-3; len: 16
CDR3nt: TGTGCCAGCAGCTTCGAGGCCCGGGGGTACAATGAGCAGTTCTTC; CDR3aa: CASSFEARGYNEQFF; d_gene: -; abundance: once; j_gene: TRBJ2-1; v_gene: TRBV7-9; len: 15
CDR3nt: TGTGCCAGCAGCTCTCGCTTCGCCCCAGATACGCAGTATTTT; CDR3aa: CASSSRFAPDTQYF; d_gene: -; abundance: -; j_gene: TRBJ2-3; v_gene: TRBV9; len: 14
CDR3nt: TGTGCCAGCAGCTCGAGCGGGGGGCAGACCTACGAGCAGTACTTC; CDR3aa: CASSSSGGQTYEQYF; d_gene: TRBD2; abundance: medium-sized; j_gene: TRBJ2-7; v_gene: TRBV7-6; len: 15
CDR3nt: TGTGCCAGCAGTTACTCAGGGGGGGATGGCTACACCTTC; CDR3aa: CASSYSGGDGYTF; d_gene: -; abundance: once; j_gene: TRBJ1-2; v_gene: TRBV6-5; len: 13
CDR3nt: TGTGCCAGCAGCTCCGGGACAGGGGGAGGTGTGATGGGCAATCAGCCCCAGCATTTT; CDR3aa: CASSSGTGGGVMGNQPQHF; d_gene: TRBD1; abundance: -; j_gene: TRBJ1-5; v_gene: TRBV7-8; len: 19
CDR3nt: TGTGCCAGCAGCAAGGACAGTGACGAGCAGTACTTC; CDR3aa: CASSKDSDEQYF; d_gene: -; abundance: -; j_gene: TRBJ2-7; v_gene: TRBV5-4; len: 12
CDR3nt: TGTGCCAGCAGCTTAACGTACTCTGGCGGGGAGCTGTTTTTT; CDR3aa: CASSLTYSGGELFF; d_gene: -; abundance: -; j_gene: TRBJ2-2; v_gene: TRBV7-2; len: 14
CDR3nt: TGTGCCAGCAGTCCCCGGGACCTAAGAACCAAAAACATTCAGTACTTC; CDR3aa: CASSPRDLRTKNIQYF; d_gene: -; abundance: -; j_gene: TRBJ2-4; v_gene: TRBV28; len: 16
CDR3nt: TGTGCCAGCAGCCACACAGGGGGCCAAGAGACCCAGTACTTC; CDR3aa: CASSHTGGQETQYF; d_gene: TRBD1; abundance: -; j_gene: TRBJ2-5; v_gene: TRBV9; len: 14
CDR3nt: TGTGCCAGCAGCGCCGACAGTCCCTACGAGCAGTACTTC; CDR3aa: CASSADSPYEQYF; d_gene: -; abundance: -; j_gene: TRBJ2-7; v_gene: TRBV9; len: 13
CDR3nt: TGTGCCAGCAGCACAGGGGGCGCGAGCTATGGCTACACCTTC; CDR3aa: CASSTGGASYGYTF; d_gene: TRBD1; abundance: -; j_gene: TRBJ1-2; v_gene: TRBV7-9; len: 14
CDR3nt: TGTGCCAGCAGTCCGCTCCTTGGGGGGAGGTCACCCCTCCACTTT; CDR3aa: CASSPLLGGRSPLHF; d_gene: -; abundance: -; j_gene: TRBJ1-6; v_gene: TRBV27; len: 15
CDR3nt: TGCGCCAGCAGCTTGGGGAATATGAACGGGTACGAGCAGTACTTC; CDR3aa: CASSLGNMNGYEQYF; d_gene: -; abundance: -; j_gene: TRBJ2-7; v_gene: TRBV5-1; len: 15
CDR3nt: TGTGCCAGCAGCTCATCACCGCAGGTAGAGCAGTACTTC; CDR3aa: CASSSSPQVEQYF; d_gene: -; abundance: -; j_gene: TRBJ2-7; v_gene: TRBV7-9; len: 13
CDR3nt: TGTGCCAGCAGCGTAGGAGGGGACACTGAAGCTTTCTTT; CDR3aa: CASSVGGDTEAFF; d_gene: -; abundance: once; j_gene: TRBJ1-1; v_gene: TRBV9; len: 13
CDR3nt: TGTGCCAGCAGTTTATTTGGGACCCCCTACGAGCAGTACTTC; CDR3aa: CASSLFGTPYEQYF; d_gene: -; abundance: -; j_gene: TRBJ2-7; v_gene: TRBV27; len: 14
CDR3nt: TGTGCCAGCAGCTTCGGGGGACAGGGGGCGGCGGAGACCCAGTACTTC; CDR3aa: CASSFGGQGAAETQYF; d_gene: TRBD1; abundance: -; j_gene: TRBJ2-5; v_gene: TRBV7-9; len: 16
CDR3nt: TGTGCCAGCAGTCCTTACAACCCGAACACTGAAGCTTTCTTT; CDR3aa: CASSPYNPNTEAFF; d_gene: -; abundance: -; j_gene: TRBJ1-1; v_gene: TRBV6-5; len: 14
CDR3nt: TGTGCCAGCAGCTTAGGGACAGGGGGCGCAGATGAAGCTTTCTTT; CDR3aa: CASSLGTGGADEAFF; d_gene: TRBD1; abundance: -; j_gene: TRBJ1-1; v_gene: TRBV7-9; len: 15
CDR3nt: TGTGCCAGTAGTTGGGTAGGAGAATATAATTCACCCCTCCACTTT; CDR3aa: CASSWVGEYNSPLHF; d_gene: -; abundance: -; j_gene: TRBJ1-6; v_gene: TRBV19; len: 15
CDR3nt: TGTGCCAGCAGCCAAAGACTAGCGGGAGACACAGATACGCAGTATTTT; CDR3aa: CASSQRLAGDTDTQYF; d_gene: TRBD2; abundance: -; j_gene: TRBJ2-3; v_gene: TRBV9; len: 16
CDR3nt: TGTGCCAGCAGTCCCGAGGGACGGCCTTCCGAGCAGTACTTC; CDR3aa: CASSPEGRPSEQYF; d_gene: -; abundance: -; j_gene: TRBJ2-7; v_gene: TRBV5-4; len: 14
CDR3nt: TGTGCCAGCAGCTTGGACGTAAGGCATCCTCCAATCTATGGCTACACCTTC; CDR3aa: CASSLDVRHPPIYGYTF; d_gene: -; abundance: once; j_gene: TRBJ1-2; v_gene: TRBV5-4; len: 17
CDR3nt: TGTGCCAGTAGTATTTTGGGGGGCGGCTCCTACGAGCAGTACTTC; CDR3aa: CASSILGGGSYEQYF; d_gene: -; abundance: -; j_gene: TRBJ2-7; v_gene: TRBV19; len: 15
CDR3nt: TGTGCCAGTAGCCCGACCGATGGAGGTTACAATGAGCAGTTCTTC; CDR3aa: CASSPTDGGYNEQFF; d_gene: -; abundance: -; j_gene: TRBJ2-1; v_gene: TRBV19; len: 15
CDR3nt: TGTGCCAGTAGTATTATTGCGACTTCCTACAATGAGCAGTTCTTC; CDR3aa: CASSIIATSYNEQFF; d_gene: -; abundance: -; j_gene: TRBJ2-1; v_gene: TRBV19; len: 15
CDR3nt: TGTGCCAGCAGCTCCTTCGGGATACGGGACATACTTAATGAAAAACTGTTTTTT; CDR3aa: CASSSFGIRDILNEKLFF; d_gene: -; abundance: -; j_gene: TRBJ1-4; v_gene: TRBV7-8; len: 18
CDR3nt: TGTGCCAGCAGTGAATTAGGCAACTCCTACGAGCAGTACTTC; CDR3aa: CASSELGNSYEQYF; d_gene: -; abundance: once; j_gene: TRBJ2-7; v_gene: TRBV25-1; len: 14
CDR3nt: TGTGCCAGCAGTTACTCGCGGGGCCGGAGCTGGGATGGCTACACCTTC; CDR3aa: CASSYSRGRSWDGYTF; d_gene: -; abundance: once; j_gene: TRBJ1-2; v_gene: TRBV6-5; len: 16
CDR3nt: TGCGCCAGCAGCCAAGATCAGGCTAGCGGGGGAAATGAGCAGTTCTTC; CDR3aa: CASSQDQASGGNEQFF; d_gene: TRBD2; abundance: -; j_gene: TRBJ2-1; v_gene: TRBV4-3; len: 16
CDR3nt: TGTGCCAGTAGTATATCCCTCAATGAGCAGTTCTTC; CDR3aa: CASSISLNEQFF; d_gene: -; abundance: -; j_gene: TRBJ2-1; v_gene: TRBV19; len: 12
CDR3nt: TGTGCCAGCAGCTCGGAAACAGACACCGAAGAGACCCAGTACTTC; CDR3aa: CASSSETDTEETQYF; d_gene: -; abundance: -; j_gene: TRBJ2-5; v_gene: TRBV7-9; len: 15
CDR3nt: TGTGCCAGCAGTTCCTATGATGGGGACAATGAGCAGTTCTTC; CDR3aa: CASSSYDGDNEQFF; d_gene: -; abundance: -; j_gene: TRBJ2-1; v_gene: TRBV27; len: 14
CDR3nt: TGTGCCAGCAGTGAATTTCGGCAGGCTAAAGAGACCCAGTACTTC; CDR3aa: CASSEFRQAKETQYF; d_gene: -; abundance: -; j_gene: TRBJ2-5; v_gene: TRBV2; len: 15
CDR3nt: TGCAGTGCTTTTAACACTGAAGCTTTCTTT; CDR3aa: CSAFNTEAFF; d_gene: -; abundance: -; j_gene: TRBJ1-1; v_gene: TRBV20-1; len: 10
CDR3nt: TGTGCCAGCAGCCAGGGACAGAACAATAACTATGGCTACACCTTC; CDR3aa: CASSQGQNNNYGYTF; d_gene: TRBD1; abundance: once; j_gene: TRBJ1-2; v_gene: TRBV11-2; len: 15
CDR3nt: TGTGCCAGCAGCTTGGTCCAGCGGGGGGGCTTCGACGAGCAGTACTTC; CDR3aa: CASSLVQRGGFDEQYF; d_gene: TRBD2; abundance: -; j_gene: TRBJ2-7; v_gene: TRBV5-6; len: 16
CDR3nt: TGTGCCAGCACTAGACACCAGGGGCCGGGTTCACCCCTCCACTTT; CDR3aa: CASTRHQGPGSPLHF; d_gene: -; abundance: -; j_gene: TRBJ1-6; v_gene: TRBV5-5; len: 15
CDR3nt: TGTGCCAGCAGTTACGAGGGGATAAGCACAGATACGCAGTATTTT; CDR3aa: CASSYEGISTDTQYF; d_gene: -; abundance: -; j_gene: TRBJ2-3; v_gene: TRBV6-5; len: 15
CDR3nt: TGTGCCAGCAGCGTAGAGCCCGGGAACACTGAAGCTTTCTTT; CDR3aa: CASSVEPGNTEAFF; d_gene: -; abundance: -; j_gene: TRBJ1-1; v_gene: TRBV9; len: 14
CDR3nt: TGTGCCAGCAGCCAAGATTCAACTAGCCCAACCTACGAGCAGTACTTC; CDR3aa: CASSQDSTSPTYEQYF; d_gene: -; abundance: -; j_gene: TRBJ2-7; v_gene: TRBV4-2; len: 16
CDR3nt: TGCGCCAGCAGCCCGGGACAGGGTTCCTACGAGCAGTACTTC; CDR3aa: CASSPGQGSYEQYF; d_gene: TRBD1; abundance: once; j_gene: TRBJ2-7; v_gene: TRBV4-1; len: 14
CDR3nt: TGCGCCAGCAGCCAAGATCGGGGTGGGGGACCTGAGGCAGAGACCCAGTACTTC; CDR3aa: CASSQDRGGGPEAETQYF; d_gene: -; abundance: -; j_gene: TRBJ2-5; v_gene: TRBV4-1; len: 18
CDR3nt: TGTGCCAGCAGCCCAATAGCGGGAGGCACCTACGAGCAGTACTTC; CDR3aa: CASSPIAGGTYEQYF; d_gene: TRBD2; abundance: -; j_gene: TRBJ2-7; v_gene: TRBV6-1; len: 15